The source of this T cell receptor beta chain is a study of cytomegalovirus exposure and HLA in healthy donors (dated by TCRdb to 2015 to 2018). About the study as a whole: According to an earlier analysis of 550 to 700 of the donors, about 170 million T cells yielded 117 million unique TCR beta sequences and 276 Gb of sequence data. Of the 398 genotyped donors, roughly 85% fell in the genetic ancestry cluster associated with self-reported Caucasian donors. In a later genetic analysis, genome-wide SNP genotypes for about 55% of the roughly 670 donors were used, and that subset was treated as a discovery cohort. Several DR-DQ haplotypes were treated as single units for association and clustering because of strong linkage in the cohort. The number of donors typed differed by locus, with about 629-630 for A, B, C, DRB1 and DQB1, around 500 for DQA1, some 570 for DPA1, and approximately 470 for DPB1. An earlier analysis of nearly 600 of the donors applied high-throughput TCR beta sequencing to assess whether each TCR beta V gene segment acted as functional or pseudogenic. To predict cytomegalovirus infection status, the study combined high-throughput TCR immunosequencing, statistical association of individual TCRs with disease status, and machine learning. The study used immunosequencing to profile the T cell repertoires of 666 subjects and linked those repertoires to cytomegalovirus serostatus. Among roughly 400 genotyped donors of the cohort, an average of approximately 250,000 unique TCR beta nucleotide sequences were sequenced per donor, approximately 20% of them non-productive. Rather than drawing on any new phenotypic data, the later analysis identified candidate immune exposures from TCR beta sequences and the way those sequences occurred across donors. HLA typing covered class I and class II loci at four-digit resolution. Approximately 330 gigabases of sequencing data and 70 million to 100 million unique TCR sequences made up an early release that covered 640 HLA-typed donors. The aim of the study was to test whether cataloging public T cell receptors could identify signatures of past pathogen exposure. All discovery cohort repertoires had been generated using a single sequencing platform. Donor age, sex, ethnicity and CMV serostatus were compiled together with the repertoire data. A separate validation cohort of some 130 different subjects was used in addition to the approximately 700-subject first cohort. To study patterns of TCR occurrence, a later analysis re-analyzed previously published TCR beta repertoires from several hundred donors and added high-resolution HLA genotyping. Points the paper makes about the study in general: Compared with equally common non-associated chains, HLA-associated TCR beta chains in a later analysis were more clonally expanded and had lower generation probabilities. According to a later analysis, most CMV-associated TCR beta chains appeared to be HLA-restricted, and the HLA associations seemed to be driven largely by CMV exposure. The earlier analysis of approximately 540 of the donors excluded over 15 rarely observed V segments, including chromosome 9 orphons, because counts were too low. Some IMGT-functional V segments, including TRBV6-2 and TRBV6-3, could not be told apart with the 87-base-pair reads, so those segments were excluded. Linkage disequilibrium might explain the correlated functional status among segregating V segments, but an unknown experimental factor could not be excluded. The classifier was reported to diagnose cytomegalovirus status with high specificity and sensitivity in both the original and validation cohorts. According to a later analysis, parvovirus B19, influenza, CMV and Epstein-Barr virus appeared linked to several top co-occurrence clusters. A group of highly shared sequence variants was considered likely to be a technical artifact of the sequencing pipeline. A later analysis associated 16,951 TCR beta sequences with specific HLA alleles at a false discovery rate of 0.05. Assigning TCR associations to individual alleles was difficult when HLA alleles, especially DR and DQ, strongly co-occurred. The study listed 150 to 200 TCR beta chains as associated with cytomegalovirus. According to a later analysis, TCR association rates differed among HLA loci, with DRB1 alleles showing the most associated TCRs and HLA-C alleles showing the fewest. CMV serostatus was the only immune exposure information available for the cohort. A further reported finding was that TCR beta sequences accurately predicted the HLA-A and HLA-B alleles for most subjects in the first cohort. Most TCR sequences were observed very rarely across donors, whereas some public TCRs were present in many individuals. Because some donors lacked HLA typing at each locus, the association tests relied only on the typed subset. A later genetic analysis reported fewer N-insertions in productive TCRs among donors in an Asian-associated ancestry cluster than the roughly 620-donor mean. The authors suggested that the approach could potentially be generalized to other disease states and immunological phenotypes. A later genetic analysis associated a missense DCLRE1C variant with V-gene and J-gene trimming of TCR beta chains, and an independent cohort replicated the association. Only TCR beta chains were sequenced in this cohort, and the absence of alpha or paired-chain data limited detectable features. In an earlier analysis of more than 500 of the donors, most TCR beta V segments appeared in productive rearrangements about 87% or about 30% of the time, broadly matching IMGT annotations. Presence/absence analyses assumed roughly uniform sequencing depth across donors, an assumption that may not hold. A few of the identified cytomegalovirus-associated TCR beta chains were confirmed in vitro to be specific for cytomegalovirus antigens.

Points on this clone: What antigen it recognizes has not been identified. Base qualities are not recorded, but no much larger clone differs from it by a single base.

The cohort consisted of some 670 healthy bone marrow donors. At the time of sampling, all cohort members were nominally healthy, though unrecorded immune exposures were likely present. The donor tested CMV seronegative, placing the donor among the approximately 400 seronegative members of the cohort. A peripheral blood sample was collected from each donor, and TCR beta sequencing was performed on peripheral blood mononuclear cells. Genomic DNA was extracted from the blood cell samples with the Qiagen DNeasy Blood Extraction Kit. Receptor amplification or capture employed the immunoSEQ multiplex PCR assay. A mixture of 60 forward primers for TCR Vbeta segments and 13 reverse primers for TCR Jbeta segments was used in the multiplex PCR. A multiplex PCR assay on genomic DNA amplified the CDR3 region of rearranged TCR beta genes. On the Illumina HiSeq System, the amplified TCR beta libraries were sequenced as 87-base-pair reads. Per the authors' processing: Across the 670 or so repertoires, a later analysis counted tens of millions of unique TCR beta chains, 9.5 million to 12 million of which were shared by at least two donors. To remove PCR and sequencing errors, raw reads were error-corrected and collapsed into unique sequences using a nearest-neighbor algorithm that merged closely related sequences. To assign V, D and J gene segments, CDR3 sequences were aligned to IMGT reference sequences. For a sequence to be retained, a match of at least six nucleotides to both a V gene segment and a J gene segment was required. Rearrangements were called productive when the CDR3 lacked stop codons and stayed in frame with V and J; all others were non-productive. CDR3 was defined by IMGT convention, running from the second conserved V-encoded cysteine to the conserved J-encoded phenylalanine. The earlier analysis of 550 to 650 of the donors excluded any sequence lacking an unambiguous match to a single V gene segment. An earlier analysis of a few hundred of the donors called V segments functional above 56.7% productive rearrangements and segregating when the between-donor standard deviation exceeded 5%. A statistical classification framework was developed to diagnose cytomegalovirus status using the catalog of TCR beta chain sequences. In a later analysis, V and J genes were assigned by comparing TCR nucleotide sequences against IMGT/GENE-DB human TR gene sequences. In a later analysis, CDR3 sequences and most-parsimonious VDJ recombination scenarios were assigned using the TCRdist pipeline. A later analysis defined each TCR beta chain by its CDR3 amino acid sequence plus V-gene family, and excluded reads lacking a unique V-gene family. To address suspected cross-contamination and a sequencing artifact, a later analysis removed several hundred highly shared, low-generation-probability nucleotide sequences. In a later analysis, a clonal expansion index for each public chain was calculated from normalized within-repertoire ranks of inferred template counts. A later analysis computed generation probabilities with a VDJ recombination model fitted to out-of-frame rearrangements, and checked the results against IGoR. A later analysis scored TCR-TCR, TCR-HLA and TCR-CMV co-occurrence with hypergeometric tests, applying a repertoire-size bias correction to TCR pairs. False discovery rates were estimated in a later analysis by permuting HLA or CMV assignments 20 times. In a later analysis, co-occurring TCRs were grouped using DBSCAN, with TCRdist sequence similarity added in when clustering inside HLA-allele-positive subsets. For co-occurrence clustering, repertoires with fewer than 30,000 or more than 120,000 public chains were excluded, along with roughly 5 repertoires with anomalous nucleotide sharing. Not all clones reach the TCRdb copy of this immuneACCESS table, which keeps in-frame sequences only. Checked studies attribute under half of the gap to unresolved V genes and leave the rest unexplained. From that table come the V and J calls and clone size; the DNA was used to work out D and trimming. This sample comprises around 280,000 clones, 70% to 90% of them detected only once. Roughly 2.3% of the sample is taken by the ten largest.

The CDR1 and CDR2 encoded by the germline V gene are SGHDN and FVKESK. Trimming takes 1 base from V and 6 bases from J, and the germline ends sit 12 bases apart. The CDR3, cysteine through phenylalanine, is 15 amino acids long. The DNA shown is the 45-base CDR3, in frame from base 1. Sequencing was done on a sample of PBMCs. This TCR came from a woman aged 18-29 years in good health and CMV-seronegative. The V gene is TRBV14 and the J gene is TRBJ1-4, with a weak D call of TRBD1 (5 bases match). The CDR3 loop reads CASSQAQVHDEKLFF. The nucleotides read TGTGCCAGCAGCCAAGCACAGGTCCATGATGAAAAACTGTTTTTT. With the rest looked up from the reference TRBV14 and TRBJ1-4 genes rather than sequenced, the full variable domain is EAGVTQFPSHSVIEKGQTVTLRCDPISGHDNLYWYRRVMGKEIKFLLHFVKESKQDESGMPNNRFLAERTGGTYSTLKVQPAELEDSGVYFCASSQAQVHDEKLFFGSGTQLSVL.